A selection of T cell receptor beta chains follows, all from one sample in a study of neurological immune-mediated disorders. One entry per CDR3 protein, called by TCRdb with MiXCR from the 5' RACE reads. The sample records about 33,000 distinct CDR3 sequences, about 1.6% being singletons. The material sequenced was PBMCs. The receptors shown here come from a woman between 25 and 40 years old with multiple sclerosis. The CDR3 runs from the conserved cysteine through the conserved F or W. A D gene is named only where the DNA matches it firmly. Size is omitted from some rows. Given values are once, few, many or a class for expanded clones.

size	V	D	J	CDR3	DNA
many	TRBV5-1	-	TRBJ1-5	CASSRGDTNNQPQHF	TGCGCCAGCAGCCGTGGGGACACCAACAATCAGCCCCAGCATTTT
many	TRBV5-1	-	TRBJ2-7	CASRIGYEQYF	TGCGCCAGTAGGATCGGGTACGAGCAGTACTTC
many	TRBV6-5	-	TRBJ2-7	CASSYHYEQYF	TGTGCCAGCAGTTATCACTACGAGCAGTACTTC
many	TRBV12-3/TRBV12-4	TRBD2	TRBJ2-3	CASTLAGALTDTQYF	TGTGCCAGCACCTTAGCGGGGGCCCTCACAGATACGCAGTATTTT
many	TRBV9	TRBD1	TRBJ2-7	CASQNRGYEQYF	TGTGCCAGCCAGAACAGGGGGTACGAGCAGTACTTC
many	TRBV5-1	-	TRBJ2-7	CASSLAGTDAYEQYF	TGCGCCAGCAGCTTGGCGGGGACGGACGCCTACGAGCAGTACTTC
many	TRBV15	TRBD2	TRBJ2-3	CASERGGDTQYF	TGTGCCTCGGAGCGGGGAGGGGATACGCAGTATTTT
many	TRBV4-1	-	TRBJ1-1	CASSQVGRLNTEAFF	TGCGCCAGCAGCCAAGTGGGCAGGTTGAACACTGAAGCTTTCTTT
many	TRBV20-1	-	TRBJ1-2	CSARDLGYGYTF	TGCAGTGCTAGGGACCTAGGGTATGGCTACACCTTC
many	TRBV20-1	-	TRBJ2-1	CSGPSSYNEQFF	TGCAGTGGTCCTTCCTCCTACAATGAGCAGTTCTTC
many	TRBV5-1	-	TRBJ2-3	CASSLAGGQSTRDTQYF	TGCGCCAGCAGCTTGGCCGGGGGACAGTCCACTCGGGATACGCAGTATTTT
many	TRBV6-5	-	TRBJ2-3	CASARDTPDTQYF	TGTGCCAGCGCTCGGGACACCCCAGATACGCAGTATTTT
few	TRBV4-3	TRBD1	TRBJ2-1	CASSARDRGGNEQFF	TGCGCCAGCAGCGCCCGGGACAGGGGGGGCAATGAGCAGTTCTTC
many	TRBV28	-	TRBJ1-1	CASSLGNTEAFF	TGTGCCAGCAGTTTAGGGAACACTGAAGCTTTCTTT
many	TRBV5-5	-	TRBJ2-1	CASSPDRSSYNEQFF	TGTGCCAGCAGCCCCGACAGGAGCTCCTACAATGAGCAGTTCTTC
many	TRBV12-5	-	TRBJ1-1	CASGRPNTEAFF	TGTGCTAGTGGCCGACCGAACACTGAAGCTTTCTTT
many	TRBV12-3/TRBV12-4	TRBD1	TRBJ1-2	CAISGGQAGYGYTF	TGTGCCATCTCAGGCGGACAGGCGGGGTATGGCTACACCTTC
many	TRBV12-3/TRBV12-4	TRBD2	TRBJ2-5	CASSGTSGGETQYF	TGTGCCAGCAGCGGGACTAGCGGGGGGGAGACCCAGTACTTC
many	TRBV5-1	-	TRBJ1-3	CASSYSGNSGNTIYF	TGCGCCAGCAGTTATTCCGGGAACTCTGGAAACACCATATATTTT
many	TRBV20-1	-	TRBJ1-1	CSARVLRGTLNTEAFF	TGCAGTGCTAGGGTTCTAAGGGGCACTCTGAACACTGAAGCTTTCTTT
many	TRBV21-1	-	TRBJ1-2	CASSKYPGQGIGGYTF	TGTGCCAGCAGCAAATACCCGGGACAGGGGATCGGGGGCTACACCTTC
-	TRBV11-3	-	TRBJ1-3	CASSLIGNTIYF	TGTGCCAGCAGCTTGATTGGAAACACCATATATTTT
many	TRBV12-3/TRBV12-4	-	TRBJ2-5	CASNMGRGTQYF	TGTGCCAGCAACATGGGGCGCGGGACCCAGTACTTC
many	TRBV14	TRBD2	TRBJ2-3	CASSPQRGSTDTQYF	TGTGCCAGCAGCCCACAGCGGGGAAGCACAGATACGCAGTATTTT
many	TRBV20-1	-	TRBJ1-6	CSARRFNSPLHF	TGCAGTGCTAGAAGGTTCAATTCACCCCTCCACTTT
many	TRBV21-1	-	TRBJ2-7	CASSKADRGLHEQYF	TGTGCCAGCAGCAAAGCGGACAGGGGGCTCCACGAGCAGTACTTC